The T cell receptor (beta chain) under discussion was sequenced for a study of shared clonotypes between healthy human individuals. The method was immunoSEQ multiplex PCR; TCRdb's version includes in-frame clones alone and lacks a portion of them. Of around 2,000,000 clones listed, approximately 94% were seen once; the top ten hold more than 1.5%. Study-level points and caveats: A few donors shared 4.5% to 6.5% of their naive CD4 clonotypes.

Per the germline V gene, CDR1 is LGHNA and CDR2 is YNFKEQ. V gave up 0 bases and J gave up 6 bases, with 12 bases separating them. This CDR3 has 15 amino acids. A remark on this clone: Its antigen remains unidentified.

Naive CD8 cells comprised CD45RO-negative, CCR7-positively selected cells, excluding terminally differentiated effector memory CD45RA+ cells. The V call is TRBV4-2, the J call TRBJ2-1, with TRBD1 as a possible D gene (6 bases). The TCR was taken from a man in his late teens or twenties in good health. Some clones in this sample may be carry-over from other donors' samples. Sequenced material: naive CD8+ T cells from PBMCs. CDR3 bases: TGTGCCAGCAGCCAAGACAGGGGCACGTCCAATGAGCAGTTCTTC. The encoded protein is CASSQDRGTSNEQFF.